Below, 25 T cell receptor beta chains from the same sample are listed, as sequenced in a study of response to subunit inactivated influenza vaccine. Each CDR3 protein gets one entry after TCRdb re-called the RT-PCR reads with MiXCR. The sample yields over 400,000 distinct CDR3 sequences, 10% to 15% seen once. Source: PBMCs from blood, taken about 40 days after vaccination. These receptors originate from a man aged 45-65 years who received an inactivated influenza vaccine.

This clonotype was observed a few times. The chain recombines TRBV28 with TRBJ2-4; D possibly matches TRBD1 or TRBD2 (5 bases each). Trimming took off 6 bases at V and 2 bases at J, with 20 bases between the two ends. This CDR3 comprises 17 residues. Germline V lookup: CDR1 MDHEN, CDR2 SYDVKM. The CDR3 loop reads CASRRTGAYLTKNIQYF. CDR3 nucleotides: TGTGCCAGCAGGCGCACCGGGGCGTATCTAACCAAAAACATTCAGTACTTC.

The CDR3 nucleotides read TGTGCCAGCAGTCGGGAACAGGGGAGAGGCTACACCTTC. Translation gives CASSREQGRGYTF. The gene calls are TRBV6-6 and TRBJ1-2; the match to TRBD1 covers 7 bases. The trim removed 5 bases at V and 8 bases at J, leaving 8 bases unmatched. CDR3 length: 13 amino acids. The germline V gene encodes CDR1 MNHNY and CDR2 SVGAGI (reference sequence).

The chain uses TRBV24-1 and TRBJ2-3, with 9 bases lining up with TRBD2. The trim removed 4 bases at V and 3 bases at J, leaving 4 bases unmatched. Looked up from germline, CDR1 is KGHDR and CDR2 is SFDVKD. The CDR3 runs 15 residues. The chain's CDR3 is CATSEASGVTDTQYF. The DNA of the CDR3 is TGTGCCACCAGTGAGGCTAGCGGGGTTACAGATACGCAGTATTTT.

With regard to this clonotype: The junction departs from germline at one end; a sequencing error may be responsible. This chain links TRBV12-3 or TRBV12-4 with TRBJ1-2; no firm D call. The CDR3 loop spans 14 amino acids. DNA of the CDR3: TGTGCCAGCACTCTTAGGGTTGGCGGCTATTGCTACACCTTC. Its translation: CASTLRVGGYCYTF.

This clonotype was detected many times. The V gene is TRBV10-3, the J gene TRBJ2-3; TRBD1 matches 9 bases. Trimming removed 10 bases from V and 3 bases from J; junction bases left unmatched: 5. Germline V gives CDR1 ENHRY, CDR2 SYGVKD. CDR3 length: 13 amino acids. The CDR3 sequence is CASRTGETDTQYF. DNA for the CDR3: TGTGCCAGCCGGACAGGGGAGACAGATACGCAGTATTTT.

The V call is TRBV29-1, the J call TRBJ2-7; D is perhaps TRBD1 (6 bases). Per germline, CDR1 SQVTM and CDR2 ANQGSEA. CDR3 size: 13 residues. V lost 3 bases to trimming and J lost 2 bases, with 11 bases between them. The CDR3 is CSVEYREPYEQYF. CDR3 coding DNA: TGCAGCGTTGAGTACAGGGAGCCCTACGAGCAGTACTTC.

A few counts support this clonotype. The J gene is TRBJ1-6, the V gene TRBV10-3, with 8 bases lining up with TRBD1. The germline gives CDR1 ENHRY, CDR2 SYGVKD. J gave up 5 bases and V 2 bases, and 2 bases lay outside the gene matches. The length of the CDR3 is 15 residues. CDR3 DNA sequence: TGTGCCATCAGTGAGGGACAGGGACATAATTCACCCCTCCACTTT. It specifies CAISEGQGHNSPLHF.

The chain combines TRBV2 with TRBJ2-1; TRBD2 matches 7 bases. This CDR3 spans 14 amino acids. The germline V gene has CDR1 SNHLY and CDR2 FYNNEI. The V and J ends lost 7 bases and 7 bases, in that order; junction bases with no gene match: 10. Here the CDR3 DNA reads TGTGCCAGCATCGGGTTTACAGCGGGGAATGAGCAGTTCTTC. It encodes CASIGFTAGNEQFF.

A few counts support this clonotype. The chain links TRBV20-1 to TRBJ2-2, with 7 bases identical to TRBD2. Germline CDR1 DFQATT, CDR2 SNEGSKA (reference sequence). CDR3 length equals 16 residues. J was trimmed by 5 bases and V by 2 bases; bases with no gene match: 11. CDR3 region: CSARSGGGPETGELFF. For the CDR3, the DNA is TGCAGTGCTAGAAGTGGGGGGGGACCTGAAACCGGGGAGCTGTTTTTT.

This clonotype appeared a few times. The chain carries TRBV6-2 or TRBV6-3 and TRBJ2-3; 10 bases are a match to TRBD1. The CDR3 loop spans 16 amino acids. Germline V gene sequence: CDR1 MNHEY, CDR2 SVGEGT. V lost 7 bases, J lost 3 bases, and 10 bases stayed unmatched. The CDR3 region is CASKMDRGFRTDTQYF. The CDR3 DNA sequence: TGTGCCAGCAAAATGGACAGGGGGTTTCGGACAGATACGCAGTATTTT.

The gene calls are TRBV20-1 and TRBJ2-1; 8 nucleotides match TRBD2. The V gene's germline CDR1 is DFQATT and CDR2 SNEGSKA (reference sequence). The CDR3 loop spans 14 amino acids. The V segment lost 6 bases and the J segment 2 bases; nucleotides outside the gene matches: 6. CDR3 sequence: CSARLAPAYNEQFF. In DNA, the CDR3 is TGCAGTGCCAGACTAGCGCCTGCCTACAATGAGCAGTTCTTC.

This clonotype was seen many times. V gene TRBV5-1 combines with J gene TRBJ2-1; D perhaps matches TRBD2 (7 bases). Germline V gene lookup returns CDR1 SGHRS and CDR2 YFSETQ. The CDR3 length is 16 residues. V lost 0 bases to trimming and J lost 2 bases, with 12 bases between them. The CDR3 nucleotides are TGCGCCAGCAGCTTGGGGGGGCTAGCGGCCTACAATGAGCAGTTCTTC. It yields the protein CASSLGGLAAYNEQFF.

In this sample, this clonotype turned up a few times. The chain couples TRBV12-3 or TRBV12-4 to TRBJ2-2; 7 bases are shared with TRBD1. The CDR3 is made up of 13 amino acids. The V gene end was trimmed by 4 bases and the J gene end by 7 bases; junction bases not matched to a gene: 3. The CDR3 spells CASSSTGFGELFF. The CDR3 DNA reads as TGTGCCAGCAGTTCGACAGGGTTCGGGGAGCTGTTTTTT.

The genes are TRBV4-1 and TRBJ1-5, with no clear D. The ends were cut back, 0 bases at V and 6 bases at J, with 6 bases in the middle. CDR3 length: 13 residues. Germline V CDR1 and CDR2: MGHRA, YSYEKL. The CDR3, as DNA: TGCGCCAGCAGCCAAGATTTCGTTCAGCCCCAGCATTTT. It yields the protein CASSQDFVQPQHF.

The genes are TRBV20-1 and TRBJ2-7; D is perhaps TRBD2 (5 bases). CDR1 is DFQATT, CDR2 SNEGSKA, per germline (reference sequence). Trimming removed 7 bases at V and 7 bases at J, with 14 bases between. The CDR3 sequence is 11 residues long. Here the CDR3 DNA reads TGCAGTGTTCTAGCCCGAGGTGAGCAGTACTTC. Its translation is CSVLARGEQYF.

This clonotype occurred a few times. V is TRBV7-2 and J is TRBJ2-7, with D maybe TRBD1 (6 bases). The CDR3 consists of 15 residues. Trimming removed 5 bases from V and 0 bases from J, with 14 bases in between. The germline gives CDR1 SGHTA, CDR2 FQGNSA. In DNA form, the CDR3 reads TGTGCCAGCAGCAGACGACAGGTTCGCTCCTACGAGCAGTACTTC. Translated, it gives CASSRRQVRSYEQYF.

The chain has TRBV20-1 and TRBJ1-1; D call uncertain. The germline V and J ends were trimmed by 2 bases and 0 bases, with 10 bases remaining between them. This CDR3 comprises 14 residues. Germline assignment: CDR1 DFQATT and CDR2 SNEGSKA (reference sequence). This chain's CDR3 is CSARTQLMNTEAFF. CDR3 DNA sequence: TGCAGTGCTAGAACCCAACTAATGAACACTGAAGCTTTCTTT.

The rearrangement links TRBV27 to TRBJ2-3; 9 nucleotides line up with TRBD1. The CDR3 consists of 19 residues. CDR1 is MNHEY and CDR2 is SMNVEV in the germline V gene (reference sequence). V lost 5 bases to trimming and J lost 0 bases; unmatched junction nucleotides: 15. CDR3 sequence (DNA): TGTGCCAGCAGTCTCCGGGACAGGGCCAATTTACCTAGCACAGATACGCAGTATTTT. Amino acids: CASSLRDRANLPSTDTQYF.

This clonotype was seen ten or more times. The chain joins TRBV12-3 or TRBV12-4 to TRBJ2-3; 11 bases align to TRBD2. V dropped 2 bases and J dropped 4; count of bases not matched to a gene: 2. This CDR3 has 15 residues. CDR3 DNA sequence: TGTGCCAGCAGTTTAACTAGCGGGAGTCCAGATACGCAGTATTTT. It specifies CASSLTSGSPDTQYF.

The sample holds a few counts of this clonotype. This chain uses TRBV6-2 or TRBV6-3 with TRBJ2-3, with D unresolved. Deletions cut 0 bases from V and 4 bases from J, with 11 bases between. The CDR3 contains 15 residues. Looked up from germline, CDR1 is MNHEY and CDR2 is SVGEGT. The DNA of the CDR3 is TGTGCCAGCAGTTACTCCGCTTGGGGTTCAGATACGCAGTATTTT. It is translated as CASSYSAWGSDTQYF.

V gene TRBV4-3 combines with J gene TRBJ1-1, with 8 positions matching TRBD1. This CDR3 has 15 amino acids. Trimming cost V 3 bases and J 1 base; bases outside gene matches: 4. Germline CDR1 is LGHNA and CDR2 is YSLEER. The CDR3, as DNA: TGCGCCAGCAGCCATCATGACAGGGGGAACACTGAAGCTTTCTTT. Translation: CASSHHDRGNTEAFF.

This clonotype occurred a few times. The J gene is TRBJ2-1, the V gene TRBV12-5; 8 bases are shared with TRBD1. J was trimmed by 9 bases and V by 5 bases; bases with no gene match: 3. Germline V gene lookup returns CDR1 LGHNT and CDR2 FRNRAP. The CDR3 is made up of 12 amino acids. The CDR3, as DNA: TGTGCTAGTGGTATAGACAGGGGTGAGCAGTTCTTC. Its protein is CASGIDRGEQFF.

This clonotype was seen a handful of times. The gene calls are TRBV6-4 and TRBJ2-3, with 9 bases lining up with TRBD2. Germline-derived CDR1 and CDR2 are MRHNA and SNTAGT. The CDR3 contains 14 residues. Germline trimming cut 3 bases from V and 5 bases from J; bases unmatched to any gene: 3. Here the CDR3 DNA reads TGTGCCAGCAGTGAAGGCGGGAGGGGAGATACGCAGTATTTT. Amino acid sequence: CASSEGGRGDTQYF.

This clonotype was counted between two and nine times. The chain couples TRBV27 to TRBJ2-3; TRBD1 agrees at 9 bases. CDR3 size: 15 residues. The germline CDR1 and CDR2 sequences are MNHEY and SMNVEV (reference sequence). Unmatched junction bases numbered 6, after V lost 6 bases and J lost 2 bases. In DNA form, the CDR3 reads TGTGCCAGCAGCTCCTGGACAGGGGACACAGATACGCAGTATTTT. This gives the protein CASSSWTGDTDTQYF.

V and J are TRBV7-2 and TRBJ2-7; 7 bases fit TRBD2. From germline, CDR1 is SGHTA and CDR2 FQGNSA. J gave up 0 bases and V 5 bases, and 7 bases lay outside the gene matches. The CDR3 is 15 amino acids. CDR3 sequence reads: CASSRWGGVSYEQYF. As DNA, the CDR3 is TGTGCCAGCAGCCGATGGGGGGGAGTCTCCTACGAGCAGTACTTC.